The 16 T cell receptor beta chains below were found in one sample sequenced in a study of T-cell reconstitution after alpha-beta-depleted transplantation in children. It was with unique molecular identifiers that the TCRbeta library was prepared. A single record per CDR3 protein comes from TCRdb applying MiXCR to the PCR reads. The sample holds 900,000 or so distinct CDR3 sequences, roughly 15% seen once. Sequences were derived from PBMCs, mostly from graft donor cells, sampled 360 days after TCRalphabeta/CD19-depleted stem cell transplant. These receptors came from a male patient younger than 18 who had a stem cell transplant for acute lymphoblastic leukemia, so the T cells may come from the graft donor.

V is TRBV3-1 and J is TRBJ2-3; 8 positions match TRBD2. Per the germline V gene, CDR1 is LGHDT and CDR2 is YNNKEL (reference sequence). The CDR3 contains 17 residues. Trimming took 4 bases from V and 6 from J; bases not matched to a gene: 15. CDR3 sequence reads: CASSRRPVSGRGDTQYF. CDR3 DNA sequence: TGTGCCAGCAGCCGCCGCCCGGTGAGCGGGAGAGGGGATACGCAGTATTTT.

This clonotype was seen just once. A junction boundary mismatches the germline segment, possibly from a read error. The chain joins TRBV2 to TRBJ2-7, with a weak D call TRBD1 (7 bases). Germline lookup yields CDR1 SNHLY and CDR2 FYNNEI. The CDR3 contains 12 residues. This chain's CDR3 is CASRGDSRERYF. DNA for the CDR3: TGTGCCAGCAGGGGGGACAGCCGGGAGCGGTACTTC.

The sample holds a few counts of this clonotype. The CDR3 reads CASSRGSNYGYTF. CDR3 in DNA: TGTGCCAGCTCACGAGGTTCTAACTATGGCTACACCTTC. This chain joins TRBV18 and TRBJ1-2; D uncertain. The CDR3 covers 13 residues. Germline loops: CDR1 KGHSH, CDR2 LQKENI. V dropped 4 bases and J dropped 0 bases, with 6 bases sitting between them.

This clonotype appeared a few times. The chain joins TRBV5-1 to TRBJ2-7, with 10 bases lining up with TRBD1. This CDR3 comprises 18 residues. CDR1 and CDR2 (germline): SGHRS, YFSETQ. V lost 4 bases to trimming and J lost 3 bases; unmatched junction nucleotides: 16. The CDR3 is CASSTGQGGERVRYEQYF. CDR3 DNA sequence: TGCGCCAGCAGCACTGGACAGGGGGGCGAAAGGGTTCGCTACGAGCAGTACTTC.

V usage is TRBV4-2 and J usage is TRBJ2-4; the D gene is possibly TRBD2 (5 bases). V lost 3 bases and J lost 7, with 13 bases in between. This CDR3 region has 14 residues. CDR1 and CDR2 (germline): LGHNA, YNFKEQ. CDR3 in amino acids: CASSHDPGGNIQYF. Written as DNA, the CDR3 is TGTGCCAGCAGCCATGACCCGGGCGGGAACATTCAGTACTTC.

This clonotype was recorded at least ten times. For the CDR3, the DNA is TGTGCCATCACGGACAGGGGAACAGATACGCAGTATTTT. Its translation: CAITDRGTDTQYF. This chain joins TRBV10-3 and TRBJ2-3; 9 nucleotides line up with TRBD1. This CDR3 contains 13 residues. J gave up 3 bases and V 7 bases, and 2 bases lay outside the gene matches. Germline CDR1 and CDR2: ENHRY and SYGVKD.

This clonotype has a count of ten or more. The chain carries TRBV12-3 or TRBV12-4 and TRBJ2-7; D is possibly TRBD1 (5 bases). V dropped 2 bases and J dropped 3 bases, with 14 bases sitting between them. This CDR3 is 15 amino acids long. CDR3 amino acids: CASSLLVTDHYEQYF. CDR3 DNA: TGTGCCAGCAGTTTACTTGTGACAGACCACTACGAGCAGTACTTC.

This clonotype showed up just a few times. The chain has TRBV5-1 and TRBJ2-3; 13 bases align to TRBD2. The CDR3 totals 16 residues. The V gene's germline CDR1 is SGHRS and CDR2 YFSETQ. Trimming cost V 2 bases and J 4 bases; bases outside gene matches: 4. CDR3 sequence reads: CASSFPGLAGADTQYF. CDR3 coding DNA: TGCGCCAGCAGCTTCCCCGGACTAGCGGGGGCAGATACGCAGTATTTT.

This clonotype has a count of ten or more. The V call is TRBV24-1, the J call TRBJ2-1, with 14 bases aligning to TRBD2. CDR3 length equals 17 residues. The germline V gene has CDR1 KGHDR and CDR2 SFDVKD. V trimming: 3 bases; J trimming: 4 bases; junction bases outside the gene matches: 4. The CDR3 here is CATSDPGTSGSYNEQFF. As DNA, the CDR3 is TGTGCCACCAGTGATCCCGGGACTAGCGGGAGTTACAATGAGCAGTTCTTC.

This clonotype was picked up a small number of times. The V call is TRBV25-1, the J call TRBJ2-7; no reliable D call. The ends were cut back, 1 base at V and 3 bases at J, with 7 bases in the middle. Germline V gene lookup returns CDR1 MGHDK and CDR2 SYGVNS. The CDR3 is 13 amino acids. The DNA of the CDR3 is TGTGCCAGCAGTGAATGGGCCAACTACGAGCAGTACTTC. Translation: CASSEWANYEQYF.

The rearrangement uses TRBV24-1 and TRBJ2-3; D ambiguous. V shed 10 bases and J shed 6 bases, with 13 bases lying between them. Germline CDR1 is KGHDR and CDR2 is SFDVKD. This CDR3 spans 12 amino acids. The CDR3 sequence: CATSQYGDTQYF. Written as DNA, the CDR3 is TGTGCCACTTCACAGTATGGGGATACGCAGTATTTT.

This clonotype was seen at least ten times. V gene TRBV28 combines with J gene TRBJ2-7, with no clear D. There are 13 residues in the CDR3. Germline V CDR1 and CDR2: MDHEN, SYDVKM. V dropped 3 bases and J dropped 2 bases, with 8 bases sitting between them. For the CDR3, the DNA is TGTGCCAGCAGTTTTGGGCACACCTACGAGCAGTACTTC. Translating it yields CASSFGHTYEQYF.

There are a few counts of this clonotype. This CDR3 reads CASRRGAGGLRDTQYF. The CDR3 coding sequence is TGTGCCAGCAGGCGAGGGGCGGGAGGGCTAAGAGATACGCAGTATTTT. The chain couples TRBV11-1 to TRBJ2-3; 9 bases match TRBD2. Germline CDR1 and CDR2: SGHAT and FQDESV (reference sequence). Losses at the gene ends were 6 bases for V and 5 bases for J; bases not matched to a gene: 12. This CDR3 region has 16 residues.

The V call is TRBV4-1, the J call TRBJ1-1; 8 bases agree with TRBD1. Germline lookup yields CDR1 MGHRA and CDR2 YSYEKL. Germline trimming cut 1 base from V and 7 bases from J; bases unmatched to any gene: 8. CDR3 length: 15 amino acids. This CDR3 is CASSQGAQGGFEAFF. Written as DNA, the CDR3 is TGCGCCAGCAGCCAAGGGGCACAGGGGGGGTTTGAAGCTTTCTTT.

The chain joins TRBV4-1 to TRBJ2-5; D is ambiguous. Trimming took off 6 bases at V and 4 bases at J, with 12 bases between the two ends. CDR3 length equals 13 residues. Germline CDR1 and CDR2: MGHRA and YSYEKL. The CDR3 DNA reads TGCGCCAGCAGTCGCGGAGTGCGAGAGACCCAGTACTTC. Protein sequence: CASSRGVRETQYF.

This clonotype was picked up a small number of times. This chain connects TRBV20-1 to TRBJ1-3, with D hard to call. Germline V gives CDR1 DFQATT, CDR2 SNEGSKA (reference sequence). The CDR3 runs to 14 residues. V was trimmed by 5 bases and J by 8 bases, leaving 19 bases between them. CDR3 region: CSAGNPGPSDTIYF. CDR3 sequence (DNA): TGCAGTGCTGGAAACCCGGGCCCCTCGGACACCATATATTTT.